Here is one TCR beta chain with its context. Its antigen is currently unknown. The sample originates from a study of STAT3 mutations in large granular lymphocyte leukemia. Study as a whole: Among longitudinally sequenced T-LGLL patients, roughly half had canonical activating STAT3 mutations detected. Study findings and constraints: Some patients had dominant TCR clones larger than their STAT3 mutant burden. At least one immunodominant TCR beta clonotype appeared in every T-cell large granular lymphocyte leukemia patient. Differing intervals and regimens complicate linking therapy response to clone burden.

TCRbeta libraries averaged around 38,000 productive templates per sample. TCRdb keeps only in-frame clones here, not all; method: immunoSEQ multiplex PCR. The sample lists over 25,000 clones, approximately 83% occurring once. What was sequenced was peripheral blood mononuclear cells. The receptor's source is a man aged 55 to 70 with T-cell large granular lymphocyte leukemia. Some clones in this sample may be carry-over from other donors' samples.

The CDR3 region has the DNA TGTGCCAGCAGCTTAGTGGGAGCAGGGAGCGCGCCAGATACGCAGTATTTT. Its translation: CASSLVGAGSAPDTQYF. The J gene is TRBJ2-3, the V gene TRBV7-8; possibly TRBD1 or TRBD2 for D (5 bases each). There are 17 residues in the CDR3. Germline V gene data show CDR1 as SGHVS and CDR2 as FQNEAQ. V lost 1 base, J lost 4 bases, and 18 bases lay in between.